This is a list of T cell receptor beta chains from one sample in a study of CD8 T cells in ankylosing spondylitis. MiXCR was run by TCRdb on the 5' RACE reads, yielding one entry per CDR3 protein. The sample carries roughly 230,000 distinct CDR3 sequences, roughly 8.2% recorded once. Sequenced sample: blood, either unsorted or a sorted T cell fraction (not recorded which). These receptors were obtained from a female donor with ankylosing spondylitis or in good health (not recorded which). The CDR3 runs from the conserved cysteine through the conserved F or W. The D gene is left open where the match is weak. Size tells how often a clone was seen (once, few, many) or the class of an expanded clone, and some rows leave it out.

>-|many|16|TRBV4-3|TRBJ2-7
TGCGCCAGCAGCCAAGATCTGATTAGCAGAACCTACGAGCAGTACTTC
CASSQDLISRTYEQYF
>-|few|14|TRBV7-2|TRBJ1-1
TGTGCCAGCAGCAACAATCGGGGCGGCACTGAAGCTTTCTTT
CASSNNRGGTEAFF
>TRBD2|few|16|TRBV7-9|TRBJ2-3
TGTGCCAGCAGCCTACCGACTAGCTCTAGCACAGATACGCAGTATTTT
CASSLPTSSSTDTQYF
>-|many|14|TRBV20-1|TRBJ1-5
TGCAGTGCTAGGAAAGGGAATAGCAATCAGCCCCAGCATTTT
CSARKGNSNQPQHF
>TRBD2|many|15|TRBV7-6|TRBJ2-2
TGTGCCAGCAGGCGCACTAGCGGGAGCAGCGGGGAGCTGTTTTTT
CASRRTSGSSGELFF
>TRBD2|-|20|TRBV4-1|TRBJ2-1
TGCGCCAGCAGCCAAGAGCGAGCGGGGTGGGGAACCATCTCCTACAATGAGCAGTTCTTC
CASSQERAGWGTISYNEQFF
>-|-|13|TRBV7-9|TRBJ2-7
TGTGCCAGCAGCTTAGACGAGGCCTACGAGCAGTACTTC
CASSLDEAYEQYF
>-|many|15|TRBV7-2|TRBJ1-1
TGTGCCAGCAGCTTATGGACGGCTACAAACACTGAAGCTTTCTTT
CASSLWTATNTEAFF
>-|few|16|TRBV15|TRBJ2-3
TGTGCCACCAGCAGAGATCGGAGCGGCAGGGCAGATACGCAGTATTTT
CATSRDRSGRADTQYF
>-|many|13|TRBV30|TRBJ1-5
TGTGCCTGGAGTGTAGAGGATCGGCAGCCCCAGCATTTT
CAWSVEDRQPQHF
>TRBD2|many|16|TRBV28|TRBJ2-1
TGTGCCAGCAGTCTCTTAGGTGGTAGCGGGGGGGATGAGCAGTTCTTC
CASSLLGGSGGDEQFF
>TRBD1|many|15|TRBV6-1|TRBJ2-7
TGTGCCAGCAGGGGACAGGGTCCCCCTTCCTACGAGCAGTACTTC
CASRGQGPPSYEQYF
>-|many|11|TRBV30|TRBJ2-7
TGTGCCTGGAAAGGGGCCTACGAGCAGTACTTC
CAWKGAYEQYF
>-|many|12|TRBV10-1|TRBJ2-7
TGCGCCAGCAGTGAGTCTGCCACGGAGCAGTACTTC
CASSESATEQYF
>-|many|14|TRBV7-9|TRBJ2-1
TGTGCCAGCAGCACCGGAGGCAGCCCTAAAGGGCAGTTCTTC
CASSTGGSPKGQFF
>TRBD2|many|15|TRBV28|TRBJ2-2
TGTGCCAGCAACCGGGGGGGCCGGAACACCGGGGAGCTGTTTTTT
CASNRGGRNTGELFF
>-|many|13|TRBV25-1|TRBJ1-6
TGTGCCAGCAGGTGGGGGGGAGACTCACCCCTCCACTTT
CASRWGGDSPLHF
>TRBD1|many|13|TRBV20-1|TRBJ1-5
TGCAGTGCTAACCGGGACAGAGATCAGCCCCAGCATTTT
CSANRDRDQPQHF
>-|many|12|TRBV20-1|TRBJ1-2
TGCAGTGCTAGAGGGGTTGACTATGGCTACACCTTC
CSARGVDYGYTF
>-|many|14|TRBV20-1|TRBJ1-5
TGCAGTGCTAGAGACCGGACGGATAATCAGCCCCAGCATTTT
CSARDRTDNQPQHF
>TRBD1|few|18|TRBV15|TRBJ2-6
TGTGCCACCAGCAGCCAGGACAGGGGCCCCTCTGGGGCCAACGTCCTGACTTTC
CATSSQDRGPSGANVLTF
>-|many|13|TRBV20-1|TRBJ2-7
TGCAGTGCTAGCATCAGGGGTTTTGGCGAGCAGTACTTC
CSASIRGFGEQYF
>TRBD1|many|14|TRBV29-1|TRBJ2-4
TGCAGCGTTAGGGGGACAGGGAGCAAAAACATTCAGTACTTC
CSVRGTGSKNIQYF
>-|-|18|TRBV27|TRBJ1-2
TGTGCCAGCAGTTTTCAGGGAGCATACCATCTCGACAACTATGGCTACACCTTC
CASSFQGAYHLDNYGYTF
>TRBD2|many|15|TRBV12-3/TRBV12-4|TRBJ2-2
TGTGCCAGCAGCCGGAGCGGGGAGAACACCGGGGAGCTGTTTTTT
CASSRSGENTGELFF
>-|-|11|TRBV30|TRBJ1-2
TGTGCCTGGAGATCTGGGGACGGCTACACCTTC
CAWRSGDGYTF
>TRBD1|few|15|TRBV7-9|TRBJ1-6
TGTGCCAGCAGCTTGGCACGGGACAGGGATTCACCCCTCCACTTT
CASSLARDRDSPLHF
>-|-|14|TRBV2|TRBJ1-2
TGTGCCAGCAGCGGGCGGGACGCCCGCTATGGCTACACCTTC
CASSGRDARYGYTF
>-|many|19|TRBV2|TRBJ2-7
TGTGCCAGCAGTGAAGCAGGGCTTCCCACTCCGACAGTACCTGACGAGCAGTACTTC
CASSEAGLPTPTVPDEQYF
>-|many|13|TRBV5-1|TRBJ1-1
TGCGCCAGCAGCCATGGGGGTGTTACTGAAGCTTTCTTT
CASSHGGVTEAFF
>-|many|13|TRBV6-2/TRBV6-3|TRBJ2-1
TGTGCCAGCAGACAGGGCCTAGGGAATGAGCAGTTCTTC
CASRQGLGNEQFF
>-|many|14|TRBV3-1|TRBJ2-5
TGTGCCAGCAGCCTTCCAGGGGTTTCGGAGACCCAGTACTTC
CASSLPGVSETQYF
>TRBD2|many|17|TRBV20-1|TRBJ2-1
TGCAGTGCTAGAGGGGGGACTAGCGGGAGGGCCCAAAGGGAGCAGTTCTTC
CSARGGTSGRAQREQFF
>-|many|14|TRBV7-9|TRBJ2-5
TGTGCCAGCACCTTAGGGCTAGGCCAAGAGACCCAGTACTTC
CASTLGLGQETQYF
>-|many|15|TRBV12-3/TRBV12-4|TRBJ1-1
TGTGCCAGCACCCCCGTGTCTCAGGGTCTTACTGAAGCTTTCTTT
CASTPVSQGLTEAFF
>-|few|15|TRBV7-9|TRBJ2-4
TGTGCCAGCAGCAGCACAGGGTCGGGTGGAAACATTCAGTACTTC
CASSSTGSGGNIQYF
>-|many|14|TRBV7-2|TRBJ2-3
TGTGCCAGCAGCTTACTTCCGGAGACAGATACGCAGTATTTT
CASSLLPETDTQYF
>-|many|13|TRBV13|TRBJ2-7
TGTGCCAGCAGCTTTGAGGGAAGGCCCGAGCAGTACTTC
CASSFEGRPEQYF
>-|many|12|TRBV20-1|TRBJ2-7
TGCAGTGCCCCGGCGAGCTCCTACGAGCAGTACTTC
CSAPASSYEQYF
>-|many|14|TRBV20-1|TRBJ2-1
TGCAGTGCGGCCCCCGCCTGGAACTACAATGAGCAGTTCTTC
CSAAPAWNYNEQFF
>-|-|15|TRBV6-5|TRBJ2-6
TGTGCCAGCAGTTACGAGGGCTCTGGGGCCAACGTCCTGACTTTC
CASSYEGSGANVLTF
>-|many|14|TRBV28|TRBJ2-7
TGTGCCAGCAGACACCCAGGGGCTGCCTACGAGCAGTACTTC
CASRHPGAAYEQYF
>-|many|13|TRBV12-3/TRBV12-4|TRBJ2-1
TGTGCCAGCAGTTTATTCGCCGGCAATGAGCAGTTCTTC
CASSLFAGNEQFF
>TRBD1|many|15|TRBV5-1|TRBJ2-7
TGCGCCAGCAGCCCCAGACAGGGATCCCCCGACGAGCAGTACTTC
CASSPRQGSPDEQYF
>-|many|12|TRBV29-1|TRBJ2-3
TGCAGCGTTTTGGATAGCACAGATACGCAGTATTTT
CSVLDSTDTQYF
>-|many|11|TRBV29-1|TRBJ2-7
TGCAGCGGAGGGACCGTCTACGAGCAGTACTTC
CSGGTVYEQYF
>-|many|13|TRBV10-3|TRBJ2-5
TGTGCCATCAGTGATGGGGGTCGGGAGACCCAGTACTTC
CAISDGGRETQYF
>TRBD1|many|15|TRBV14|TRBJ2-5
TGTGCCAGCAGCCAAAAGGGGGACAGACTCGAGACCCAGTACTTC
CASSQKGDRLETQYF